Below, 22 T cell receptor beta chains from the same sample are listed, as sequenced in a study of OX40 agonist ivuxolimab in advanced cancers. Data came from immunoSEQ multiplex PCR; TCRdb stores just in-frame clones and leaves some out. The table records tens of thousands of clones, about 91% of them present only once. The specimen comprised CD4+ or CD8+ T cells sorted from blood, sampled in a trial of the OX40 agonist ivuxolimab. These receptor sequences come from an adult with an advanced solid tumor such as melanoma, head and neck, liver or kidney cancer.

This CDR3 is CASNAGQHSNQPQHF. In nucleotides, the CDR3 is TGTGCCAGCAACGCCGGACAGCATAGCAATCAGCCCCAGCATTTT. The chain recombines TRBV6-6 with TRBJ1-5; possible D gene TRBD1, 6 bases. Trimming shortened V by 7 bases and J by 0 bases, and 13 bases separated the two germline ends. Germline V gene sequence: CDR1 MNHNY, CDR2 SVGAGI (reference sequence). The CDR3 is 15 amino acids.

The chain combines TRBV10-3 with TRBJ2-3, with 8 bases matching TRBD2. The CDR3 extends over 18 amino acids. CDR1 and CDR2 from the germline V gene are ENHRY and SYGVKD. Trimming took 7 bases from V and 0 from J; bases not matched to a gene: 15. The CDR3 is CAIKRIAASGSSTDTQYF. The CDR3 bases are TGTGCCATCAAGCGGATCGCGGCTAGCGGGTCTAGCACAGATACGCAGTATTTT.

This chain links TRBV4-2 with TRBJ1-2; 8 nucleotides line up with TRBD1. The trim removed 2 bases at V and 6 bases at J, leaving 11 bases unmatched. CDR1 is LGHNA and CDR2 is YNFKEQ in the germline V gene. This CDR3 region has 16 residues. The CDR3 bases are TGTGCCAGCAGCCAACTTATATCGACAGGGGCGGATGGCTACACCTTC. Translating gives CASSQLISTGADGYTF.

The chain joins TRBV4-3 to TRBJ2-3, with 9 bases that match TRBD1. Unmatched junction bases numbered 3, after V lost 0 bases and J lost 2 bases. Germline V gene sequence: CDR1 LGHNA, CDR2 YSLEER. The CDR3 is 16 amino acids. CDR3 region: CASSQEQGALTDTQYF. The CDR3, as DNA: TGCGCCAGCAGCCAAGAACAGGGGGCCCTCACAGATACGCAGTATTTT.

This chain uses TRBV19 with TRBJ2-1, with 7 bases fitting TRBD2. J was trimmed by 4 bases and V by 6 bases; bases with no gene match: 15. This CDR3 contains 17 residues. In germline, CDR1 is LNHDA, CDR2 SQIVND (reference sequence). The CDR3 here is CASSGGGRAGRYNEQFF. The CDR3 nucleotides read TGTGCCAGTAGCGGAGGAGGTCGAGCGGGAAGATACAATGAGCAGTTCTTC.

The chain employs TRBV27 and TRBJ1-4, with D unclear. Germline CDR1 and CDR2: MNHEY and SMNVEV (reference sequence). The CDR3 length is 15 residues. V gave up 2 bases and J gave up 3 bases, with 10 bases separating them. CDR3 region: CASSLNLRANEKLFF. CDR3 nucleotides: TGTGCCAGCAGTTTAAATCTTAGAGCTAATGAAAAACTGTTTTTT. The whole variable domain, remainder taken from reference TRBV27 and TRBJ1-4, is EAQVTQNPRYLITVTGKKLTVTCSQNMNHEYMSWYRQDPGLGLRQIYYSMNVEVTDKGDVPEGYKVSRKEKRNFPLILESPSPNQTSLYFCASSLNLRANEKLFFGSGTQLSVL.

The chain employs TRBV4-1 and TRBJ2-7; 9 nucleotides line up with TRBD2. V trimming: 6 bases; J trimming: 4 bases; junction bases outside the gene matches: 10. The CDR3 consists of 15 residues. Germline-derived CDR1 and CDR2 are MGHRA and YSYEKL. CDR3 region: CASRKEREVVYEQYF. The CDR3 nucleotides are TGCGCCAGCAGAAAGGAGCGGGAGGTAGTTTACGAGCAGTACTTC.

The J gene is TRBJ2-7, the V gene TRBV29-1; 8 bases fit TRBD1. The J segment lost 2 bases and the V segment lost 2 bases, leaving 11 bases of the junction unmatched. The germline V gene encodes CDR1 SQVTM and CDR2 ANQGSEA. The length of the CDR3 is 16 residues. CDR3 DNA: TGCAGCGTTGAATTATACGGACAGGGTGGCACCTACGAGCAGTACTTC. Translation: CSVELYGQGGTYEQYF.

The rearrangement uses TRBV5-4 and TRBJ1-1; 10 bases match TRBD1. The junction had 9 bases not matched to a gene; V was cut back by 9 bases and J by 4 bases. CDR1 SGHNT and CDR2 YYREEE come from the germline V gene (reference sequence). The CDR3 sequence is 14 residues long. This CDR3 is CATALGQGFTEAFF. The CDR3 DNA sequence: TGTGCCACCGCCCTGGGACAGGGGTTCACTGAAGCTTTCTTT.

This chain uses TRBV27 with TRBJ1-1; 9 bases align to TRBD1. The junction had 0 bases not matched to a gene; V was cut back by 2 bases and J by 5 bases. Germline CDR1 is MNHEY and CDR2 is SMNVEV (reference sequence). CDR3 size: 13 residues. DNA of the CDR3: TGTGCCAGCAGTTTAGGGACAGGGACTGAAGCTTTCTTT. Residues: CASSLGTGTEAFF.

The J gene is TRBJ2-7, the V gene TRBV28, with a possible D match to TRBD1 (5 bases). Germline loops: CDR1 MDHEN, CDR2 SYDVKM. Between the trimmed V and J ends, which lost 8 bases and 2 bases, there was a span of 13 bases. The CDR3 consists of 13 residues. The CDR3 region is CASALHRTYEQYF. DNA for the CDR3: TGTGCCAGCGCCCTTCACAGGACCTACGAGCAGTACTTC.

The chain combines TRBV28 with TRBJ1-4, with D possibly matching TRBD1 (6 bases). Germline CDR1 and CDR2: MDHEN and SYDVKM. The CDR3 is 15 residues long. V was trimmed by 5 bases and J by 8 bases, leaving 18 bases between them. The CDR3 bases are TGTGCCAGCAGTGCCAGAACGGACGGGACAGAAAAACTGTTTTTT. It specifies CASSARTDGTEKLFF.

V and J are TRBV4-3 and TRBJ2-4; a possible D gene is TRBD1 (7 bases). V was shortened by 2 bases and J by 1 base, with 18 bases between the two germline ends. This CDR3 contains 18 residues. The germline gives CDR1 LGHNA, CDR2 YSLEER. This CDR3 reads CASSQIISPGGAKNIQYF. The CDR3 nucleotides are TGCGCCAGCAGCCAAATCATCTCCCCAGGGGGGGCCAAAAACATTCAGTACTTC.

CDR3 loop: CASTGTPGSSYNEQFF. CDR3 nucleotides: TGCGCCAGCACCGGGACTCCCGGGTCCTCCTACAATGAGCAGTTCTTC. The chain links TRBV10-2 to TRBJ2-1; perhaps TRBD2 as D (6 bases). The CDR3 runs to 16 residues. In germline, CDR1 is WSHSY, CDR2 SAAADI. The V and J ends lost 7 bases and 0 bases respectively, with 16 bases between them.

In its sample, this clone was seen a few times. The V and J genes are TRBV27 and TRBJ2-3, with a weak D call TRBD2 (6 bases). Trimming shortened V by 5 bases and J by 2 bases, and 20 bases separated the two germline ends. Germline V gene data show CDR1 as MNHEY and CDR2 as SMNVEV (reference sequence). CDR3 length equals 17 residues. The CDR3 region is CASSRHSGKPFTDTQYF. Here the CDR3 DNA reads TGTGCCAGCAGTCGCCATAGCGGCAAACCATTCACAGATACGCAGTATTTT.

The rearrangement uses TRBV11-3 and TRBJ2-1; the D is unclear. The CDR3 runs to 15 residues. Trimming left V 3 bases short and J 0 bases short, with 9 bases between. CDR1 and CDR2 from the germline V gene are SGHNT and YENEEA. The CDR3 DNA reads TGTGCCAGCAGCTTCATGCAGAGCTCCTACAATGAGCAGTTCTTC. Translated, it gives CASSFMQSSYNEQFF.

V and J are TRBV9 and TRBJ2-1; 9 bases map to TRBD1. The V segment lost 4 bases and the J segment 7 bases; nucleotides outside the gene matches: 9. Germline V CDR1 and CDR2: SGDLS, YYNGEE. This CDR3 comprises 15 residues. This chain's CDR3 is CASSLPGTGLNEQFF. The CDR3 region has the DNA TGTGCCAGCAGCCTCCCCGGGACAGGGTTAAATGAGCAGTTCTTC.

The chain uses TRBV18 and TRBJ2-3; maybe TRBD1 (5 bases). V lost 3 bases and J 0 bases, leaving 19 bases between the germline ends. In germline, CDR1 is KGHSH, CDR2 LQKENI. This CDR3 region has 18 residues. CDR3 loop: CASSPSQGDSHSTDTQYF. As DNA, the CDR3 is TGTGCCAGCTCACCGAGCCAGGGTGATAGTCATAGCACAGATACGCAGTATTTT.

The chain has TRBV6-5 and TRBJ1-5; 7 bases agree with TRBD1. The junction had 1 base not matched to a gene; V was cut back by 5 bases and J by 0 bases. Germline CDR1 is MNHEY and CDR2 is SVGAGI. The CDR3 consists of 14 residues. The CDR3, as DNA: TGTGCCAGCAGTAACAGGGGTAGCAATCAGCCCCAGCATTTT. Residues: CASSNRGSNQPQHF.

The rearrangement uses TRBV7-9 and TRBJ2-3; D unresolved. V dropped 4 bases and J dropped 8 bases, with 10 bases sitting between them. CDR1 and CDR2 from the germline V gene are SEHNR and FQNEAQ (reference sequence). The CDR3 contains 12 residues. Here the CDR3 DNA reads TGTGCCAGCAGCTCGTTGCCCGGTACGCAGTATTTT. Translation: CASSSLPGTQYF.

This chain joins TRBV27 and TRBJ2-3; 11 positions agree with TRBD2. V lost 3 bases to trimming and J lost 14 bases; unmatched junction nucleotides: 10. This CDR3 is built from 14 residues. CDR1 is MNHEY, CDR2 SMNVEV, per germline (reference sequence). The CDR3 DNA sequence: TGTGCCAGCAGTTTTCACGAATTAGCGGGGGGGCTGTATTTT. The encoded protein is CASSFHELAGGLYF.

This clone showed up just once. The chain uses TRBV27 and TRBJ2-1, with 7 bases fitting TRBD1. Trimming removed 5 bases from V and 7 bases from J; junction bases left unmatched: 5. From germline, CDR1 is MNHEY and CDR2 SMNVEV (reference sequence). The CDR3 consists of 13 residues. The CDR3 DNA reads as TGTGCCAGCAGTATCGACAGGGCTAATGAGCAGTTCTTC. It translates to CASSIDRANEQFF.